The T cell receptor (beta chain) under discussion was sequenced for a study of shared clonotypes between healthy human individuals. TCRdb keeps only in-frame clones here, not all; method: immunoSEQ multiplex PCR. The sample has 1.5 million to 2.5 million clones, approximately 95% seen once. Selected positively for CCR7 and CD45RO-negative, naive CD8 cells excluded terminally differentiated effector memory CD45RA+ cells. The CDR3 extends over 14 amino acids. Trimming cost V 0 bases and J 4 bases, with 7 bases left between them. Germline V gives CDR1 SGHKS, CDR2 YYEKEE (reference sequence). Points on this clone: Its target is not known.

Study results and limitations: A handful of donors had 4% to 6.5% of their naive CD4 clonotypes in common. A generally larger estimated richness was seen in naive subsets than in memory subsets.

Specimen: naive CD8+ T cells sorted from blood. The sequence derives from a man between 18 and 35 years old in good health. V gene TRBV5-5 combines with J gene TRBJ1-4; no firm D call. The CDR3 loop is CASSLARNNEKLFF. The CDR3 DNA follows: TGTGCCAGCAGCTTGGCCAGGAATAATGAAAAACTGTTTTTT.